This T cell receptor beta chain was documented in a study of blood T cell repertoires in COVID-19. Study-wide background: Italy, Spain and the United States were the sources of the convalescent and acute COVID-19 samples. Sources were T cells, B-cell-depleted T cells, or PBMCs; the material itself was cDNA or gDNA.

Per the authors' pipeline: Reference gene primer amplification gave nucleated cell count estimates. This table comes from immunoSEQ multiplex PCR, and its TCRdb copy is limited to in-frame clones, with some not included. D and trimming were read from the DNA, whereas the V and J calls and clone size are those reported in that table. In the table there are 110,000 to 150,000 clones, approximately 78% of which are singletons. Germline lookup yields CDR1 MNHEY and CDR2 SMNVEV (reference sequence). V dropped 2 bases and J dropped 4; count of bases not matched to a gene: 4. This CDR3 is 16 amino acids long.

What was sequenced was peripheral blood. The origin of this receptor is a woman older than 75 with acute or convalescent COVID-19. The genes are TRBV27 and TRBJ2-1; TRBD2 aligns across 11 bases. Here the CDR3 reads CASSLVGLAAYNEQFF. In nucleotides, the CDR3 is TGTGCCAGCAGTTTAGTGGGACTAGCGGCTTACAATGAGCAGTTCTTC.